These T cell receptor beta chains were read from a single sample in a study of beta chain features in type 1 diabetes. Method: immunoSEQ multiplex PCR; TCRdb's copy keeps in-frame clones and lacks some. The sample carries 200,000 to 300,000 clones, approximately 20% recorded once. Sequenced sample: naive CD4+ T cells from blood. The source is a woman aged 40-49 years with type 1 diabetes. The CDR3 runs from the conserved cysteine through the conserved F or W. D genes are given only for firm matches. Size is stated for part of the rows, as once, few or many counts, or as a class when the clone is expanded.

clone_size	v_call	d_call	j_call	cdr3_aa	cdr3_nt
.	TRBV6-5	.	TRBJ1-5	CASSYSGTPNQPQHF	TGTGCCAGCAGTTACTCGGGGACACCTAATCAGCCCCAGCATTTT
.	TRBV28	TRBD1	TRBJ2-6	CASTGQGALGANVLTF	TGTGCCAGCACAGGACAGGGGGCGTTGGGGGCCAACGTCCTGACTTTC
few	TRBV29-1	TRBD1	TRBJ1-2	CSVEDRGRGLGYGYTF	TGCAGCGTTGAAGATCGGGGCAGGGGGCTCGGCTATGGCTACACCTTC
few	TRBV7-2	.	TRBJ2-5	CASSSQGGETQYF	TGTGCCAGCAGCTCCCAGGGGGGAGAGACCCAGTACTTC
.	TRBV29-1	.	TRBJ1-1	CSVMTRLNTEAFF	TGCAGCGTGATGACACGCCTGAACACTGAAGCTTTCTTT
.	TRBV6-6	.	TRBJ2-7	CASSDPGQIYEQYF	TGTGCCAGCAGTGACCCTGGACAGATCTACGAGCAGTACTTC
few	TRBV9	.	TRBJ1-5	CASKPHRVVNQPQHF	TGTGCCAGCAAACCCCACAGGGTGGTAAATCAGCCCCAGCATTTT
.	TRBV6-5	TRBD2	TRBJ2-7	CASSNRLAAYF	TGTGCCAGCAGTAACCGACTAGCGGCGTACTTC
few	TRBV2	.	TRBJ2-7	CASSSRGSSYEQYF	TGTGCCAGCAGTAGCAGGGGAAGCTCCTACGAGCAGTACTTC
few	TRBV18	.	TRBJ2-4	CASSPRAGVDIQYF	TGTGCCAGCTCACCACGGGCAGGGGTTGACATTCAGTACTTC
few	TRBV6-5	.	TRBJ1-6	CASSYMGSSNSPLHF	TGTGCCAGCAGTTATATGGGGAGTTCTAATTCACCCCTCCACTTT
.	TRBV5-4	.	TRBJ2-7	CASSFDQGGNEQYF	TGTGCCAGCAGCTTCGACCAGGGAGGCAACGAGCAGTACTTC
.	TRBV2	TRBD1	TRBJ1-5	CASSFTGGGIQPQHF	TGTGCCAGCAGCTTCACAGGGGGCGGGATTCAGCCCCAGCATTTT
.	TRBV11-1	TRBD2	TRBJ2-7	CASSRAPTSGGNKQYF	TGTGCCAGCAGCCGAGCCCCGACTAGCGGGGGAAACAAGCAGTACTTC
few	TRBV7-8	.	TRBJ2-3	CASSRRGVDTQYF	TGTGCCAGCAGCCGCAGGGGGGTAGATACGCAGTATTTT
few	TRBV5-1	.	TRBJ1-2	CASSLVGEDYGYTF	TGCGCCAGCAGCTTAGTAGGAGAAGACTATGGCTACACCTTC
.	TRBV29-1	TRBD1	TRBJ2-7	CSVGDSSWEQYF	TGCAGCGTTGGGGACAGCTCGTGGGAGCAGTACTTC
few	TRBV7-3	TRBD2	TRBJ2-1	CASSTGRLAGVGNEQFF	TGTGCCAGCAGCACCGGGCGCCTAGCGGGAGTGGGGAATGAGCAGTTCTTC
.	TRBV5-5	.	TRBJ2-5	CASSFGYQETQYF	TGTGCCAGCAGCTTTGGCTACCAAGAGACCCAGTACTTC
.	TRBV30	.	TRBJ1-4	CAWSATLPEKLFF	TGTGCCTGGAGTGCTACCCTACCTGAAAAACTGTTTTTT
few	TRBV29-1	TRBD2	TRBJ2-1	CSARVAGGYEQFF	TGCAGCGCCCGAGTAGCGGGAGGCTATGAGCAGTTCTTC
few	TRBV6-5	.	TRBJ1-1	CASSYSRTVNTEAFF	TGTGCCAGCAGTTACTCGAGGACAGTGAACACTGAAGCTTTCTTT
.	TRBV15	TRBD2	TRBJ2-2	CATSTLGGTGELFF	TGTGCCACCAGCACCCTGGGGGGGACCGGGGAGCTGTTTTTT
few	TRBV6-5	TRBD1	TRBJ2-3	CASRQGFLDTQYF	TGTGCCAGCAGACAGGGGTTTTTGGATACGCAGTATTTT
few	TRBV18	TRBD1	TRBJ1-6	CASSPGQNSPLHF	TGTGCCAGCTCACCGGGACAGAATTCACCCCTCCACTTT
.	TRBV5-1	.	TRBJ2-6	CASSFDRRSGANVLTF	TGCGCCAGCAGCTTCGACAGGCGTTCTGGGGCCAACGTCCTGACTTTC
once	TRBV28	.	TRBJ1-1	CATHIRQGRAPEAFF	TGTGCCACACACATTAGGCAAGGCAGGGCCCCTGAAGCTTTCTTT
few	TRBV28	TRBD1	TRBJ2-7	CASSLGTGGEQYF	TGTGCCAGCAGTTTAGGGACAGGTGGCGAGCAGTACTTC
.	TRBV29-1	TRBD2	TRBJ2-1	CSVNSGSAYNEQFF	TGCAGCGTCAATAGCGGGAGCGCCTACAATGAGCAGTTCTTC
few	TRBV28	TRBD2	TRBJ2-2	CASSSGLAANTGELFF	TGTGCCAGCAGTTCAGGACTAGCCGCGAACACCGGGGAGCTGTTTTTT
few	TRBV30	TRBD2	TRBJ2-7	CAWSTAGGYEQYF	TGTGCCTGGAGTACCGCGGGAGGATACGAGCAGTACTTC
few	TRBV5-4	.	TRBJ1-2	CASSLVDRTFYGYTF	TGTGCCAGCAGCTTGGTTGACAGGACTTTCTATGGCTACACCTTC
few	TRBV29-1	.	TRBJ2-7	CSVPGSPSSYEQYF	TGCAGCGTTCCCGGGTCCCCGAGCTCCTACGAGCAGTACTTC
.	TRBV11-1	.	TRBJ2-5	CASSSGLGETQYF	TGTGCCAGCAGCTCAGGTCTCGGAGAGACCCAGTACTTC
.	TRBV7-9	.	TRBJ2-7	CASSPEGRYEQYF	TGTGCCAGCAGCCCCGAGGGTCGCTACGAGCAGTACTTC
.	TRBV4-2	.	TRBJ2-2	CASSQISVYGELFF	TGTGCCAGCAGCCAAATTAGCGTTTACGGGGAGCTGTTTTTT
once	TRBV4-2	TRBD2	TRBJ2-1	CASSPWGTTLNEQFF	TGTGCCAGCAGCCCTTGGGGGACTACGCTAAATGAGCAGTTCTTC
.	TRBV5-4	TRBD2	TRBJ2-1	CASSLWAGVLREQFF	TGTGCCAGCAGCTTGTGGGCGGGGGTCCTAAGGGAGCAGTTCTTC
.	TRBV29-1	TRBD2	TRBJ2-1	CSVRLAGGINSYNEQFF	TGCAGCGTTAGACTAGCGGGGGGGATCAACTCCTACAATGAGCAGTTCTTC
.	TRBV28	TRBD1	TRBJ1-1	CASSLWTGGNTEAFF	TGTGCCAGCAGTCTCTGGACAGGGGGCAACACTGAAGCTTTCTTT